Following are 3 T cell receptor beta chains from one sample sequenced in a study of cytomegalovirus exposure and HLA in healthy donors (dated by TCRdb to 2016 to 2017). Library preparation employed the immunoSEQ multiplex PCR assay. A mixture of 60 forward primers for TCR Vbeta segments and 13 reverse primers for TCR Jbeta segments was used in the multiplex PCR. The clones in this table, taken by TCRdb from immuneACCESS, are in-frame only. Not every clone is retained; where verified, under half of the shortfall comes from an unresolved V gene, and the cause of the rest is unknown. The sample records tens of thousands of clones, roughly 50% of which are singletons. The top ten clones comprise 6.2% of the sample. Sequenced sample: PBMCs. The receptors were gathered from a woman between 40 and 50 years old in good health and CMV-seropositive.

J is TRBJ1-4 and V is TRBV28; 8 nucleotides agree with TRBD1. This CDR3 comprises 15 residues. After removal of 2 bases from V and 9 bases from J, the junction contained 8 bases not matched to a gene. CDR1 and CDR2 from the germline V gene are MDHEN and SYDVKM. The CDR3 loop reads CASSLRIGQGQKLFF. CDR3 DNA sequence: TGTGCCAGCAGTTTAAGAATAGGACAGGGCCAAAAACTGTTTTTT.

This clone was counted once. The rearrangement joins TRBV6-5 to TRBJ2-7; D ambiguous. Germline CDR1 reads MNHEY; CDR2 reads SVGAGI. With 11 bases removed from V and 3 bases from J, the gap between germline ends came to 17 bases. The CDR3 sequence is 13 residues long. This chain's CDR3 is CAVTVALNYEQYF. Written as DNA, the CDR3 is TGTGCCGTCACCGTGGCCCTCAACTACGAGCAGTACTTC.

This clone was detected only a few times. For the CDR3, the DNA is TGTGCCAGCAGACCAGCGGGGGGGCCAGATACGCAGTATTTT. As protein: CASRPAGGPDTQYF. The V gene is TRBV6-5, the J gene TRBJ2-3, with 10 positions matching TRBD2. The V segment lost 6 bases and the J segment 4 bases; nucleotides outside the gene matches: 4. CDR1 and CDR2 (germline): MNHEY, SVGAGI. This CDR3 is built from 14 residues.